This T cell receptor (beta chain) appears in the sequencing data of a study of T cells in Graves' hyperthyroidism and ophthalmopathy. This clonotype was found many times. Researchers took RNA transcripts and amplified the TCR beta CDR3 regions from them. Primed by the HTBI set, a first-round RT-PCR was run on the TCR CDR3. A single record per CDR3 protein comes from TCRdb applying MiXCR to the multiplex PCR reads. The repertoire has fewer than 200,000 distinct CDR3 sequences, 15% to 20% of them found once; the top ten carry 25% to 35%. The CDR3 covers 17 residues. Trimming took off 0 bases at V and 0 bases at J, with 14 bases between the two ends. Germline CDR1 LNHNV, CDR2 YYDKDF (reference sequence).

The sequencing input was blood. The TCR sequence derives from a woman in her forties or fifties with Graves' hyperthyroidism. V is TRBV15 and J is TRBJ1-1; D possibly corresponds to TRBD1 (6 bases). The CDR3 loop reads CATSRDLRTVMNTEAFF. The CDR3 region has the DNA TGTGCCACCAGCAGAGATTTAAGGACAGTCATGAACACTGAAGCTTTCTTT.